These T cell receptor beta chains were read from a single sample in a study of cytomegalovirus exposure and HLA in healthy donors. Using immunoSEQ multiplex PCR, the repertoire was profiled, and TCRdb retains in-frame clones only, with some absent. The data contain under 150,000 clones, roughly 79% of them singletons. Sequenced material: PBMCs. These TCRs come from a woman aged 18-29 years in good health and CMV-seronegative. Each CDR3 is given with its conserved first and last residue. Fields, in order: V gene, CDR3 length, J gene, D gene, clone size, CDR3 DNA, CDR3 protein. A D gene is named only where the DNA matches it firmly. Size values are once, few and many counts, or a class for expanded clones, and some rows have none.

v_gene: TRBV4-1
len: 15
j_gene: TRBJ1-1
d_gene: -
abundance: -
CDR3nt: TGCGCCAGCAGCCAAGATCCGGGGTTCGACACTGAAGCTTTCTTT
CDR3aa: CASSQDPGFDTEAFF

v_gene: TRBV7-2
len: 16
j_gene: TRBJ1-2
d_gene: -
abundance: -
CDR3nt: TGTGCCAGCGGCCTCCAACGGGCAGGGTTGGTCTATGGCTACACCTTC
CDR3aa: CASGLQRAGLVYGYTF

v_gene: TRBV15
len: 16
j_gene: TRBJ1-4
d_gene: TRBD1
abundance: once
CDR3nt: TGTGCCACCAGCCCCTTGACAGGGGGCGCGAGTGAAAAACTGTTTTTT
CDR3aa: CATSPLTGGASEKLFF

v_gene: TRBV5-4
len: 14
j_gene: TRBJ1-1
d_gene: -
abundance: -
CDR3nt: TGTGCCAGCAGCTTGGTTGACAGGAACACTGAAGCTTTCTTT
CDR3aa: CASSLVDRNTEAFF

v_gene: TRBV6-1
len: 16
j_gene: TRBJ1-5
d_gene: -
abundance: -
CDR3nt: TGTGCCAGCAGTGCCCAGACATGGTCTGGCAATCAGCCCCAGCATTTT
CDR3aa: CASSAQTWSGNQPQHF

v_gene: TRBV5-4
len: 13
j_gene: TRBJ1-2
d_gene: -
abundance: once
CDR3nt: TGTGCCAGCAGCAAGGACAGCCCCTATGGCTACACCTTC
CDR3aa: CASSKDSPYGYTF

v_gene: TRBV29-1
len: 12
j_gene: TRBJ1-2
d_gene: -
abundance: -
CDR3nt: TGCAGCGTTCTCTATGCGGGCTATGGCTACACCTTC
CDR3aa: CSVLYAGYGYTF

v_gene: TRBV5-1
len: 13
j_gene: TRBJ1-1
d_gene: -
abundance: once
CDR3nt: TGCGCCAGCAGTCAGGCAGGACTGGCTGAAGCTTTCTTT
CDR3aa: CASSQAGLAEAFF

v_gene: TRBV19
len: 15
j_gene: TRBJ2-2
d_gene: -
abundance: -
CDR3nt: TGTGCCAGTAGTATAAGGTGGACAAACACCGGGGAGCTGTTTTTT
CDR3aa: CASSIRWTNTGELFF

v_gene: TRBV10-1
len: 13
j_gene: TRBJ1-2
d_gene: -
abundance: -
CDR3nt: TGCGCCAGCAGCAAAAGGGGCGACTATGGCTACACCTTC
CDR3aa: CASSKRGDYGYTF

v_gene: TRBV10-2
len: 11
j_gene: TRBJ2-1
d_gene: -
abundance: -
CDR3nt: TGCGCCAGCAGTGGTAACAATGAGCAGTTCTTC
CDR3aa: CASSGNNEQFF

v_gene: TRBV4-2
len: 17
j_gene: TRBJ2-2
d_gene: -
abundance: -
CDR3nt: TGTGCCAGCAGCCAAGATGGGGGGGGCAAAATTACCGGGGAGCTGTTTTTT
CDR3aa: CASSQDGGGKITGELFF

v_gene: TRBV2
len: 14
j_gene: TRBJ1-1
d_gene: -
abundance: -
CDR3nt: TGTGCCAGCAGTGACTGGGGCAGGGGCACTGAAGCTTTCTTT
CDR3aa: CASSDWGRGTEAFF

v_gene: TRBV5-5
len: 15
j_gene: TRBJ2-1
d_gene: TRBD2
abundance: -
CDR3nt: TGTGCCAGCCTCCGGGAGGTCGGAAGGGAAAGTGAGCAGTTCTTC
CDR3aa: CASLREVGRESEQFF

v_gene: TRBV28
len: 12
j_gene: TRBJ2-1
d_gene: -
abundance: once
CDR3nt: TGTGCCAGCAGTTTACTTGGAGATGAGCAGTTCTTC
CDR3aa: CASSLLGDEQFF

v_gene: TRBV7-8
len: 16
j_gene: TRBJ1-3
d_gene: TRBD1
abundance: -
CDR3nt: TGTGCCAGCAGCCGCCGGGACAGGAAGTCTGGAAACACCATATATTTT
CDR3aa: CASSRRDRKSGNTIYF

v_gene: TRBV5-1
len: 15
j_gene: TRBJ2-5
d_gene: -
abundance: -
CDR3nt: TGCGCCAGCAGCTTGGTGTGGGGCCAGGGAGAGACCCAGTACTTC
CDR3aa: CASSLVWGQGETQYF

v_gene: TRBV9
len: 16
j_gene: TRBJ1-3
d_gene: -
abundance: -
CDR3nt: TGTGCCAGCAGCGTAGACCTTAGGGGCTCTGGAAACACCATATATTTT
CDR3aa: CASSVDLRGSGNTIYF

v_gene: TRBV10-3
len: 16
j_gene: TRBJ1-1
d_gene: TRBD1
abundance: -
CDR3nt: TGTGCCATCAGTGCAATCGGGACAGGGGTCGGCACTGAAGCTTTCTTT
CDR3aa: CAISAIGTGVGTEAFF

v_gene: TRBV2
len: 15
j_gene: TRBJ2-3
d_gene: -
abundance: -
CDR3nt: TGTGCCAGCAGGGAACAGGGAATGCGGTGGGATACGCAGTATTTT
CDR3aa: CASREQGMRWDTQYF

v_gene: TRBV4-1
len: 15
j_gene: TRBJ1-1
d_gene: TRBD1
abundance: -
CDR3nt: TGCGCCAGCAGCCAAGATAGGACAGGGTCTACTGAAGCTTTCTTT
CDR3aa: CASSQDRTGSTEAFF

v_gene: TRBV4-1
len: 15
j_gene: TRBJ2-7
d_gene: TRBD2
abundance: -
CDR3nt: TGCGCCAGCAGCCAAGTTAGCGGGGGGGTCTACGAGCAGTACTTC
CDR3aa: CASSQVSGGVYEQYF

v_gene: TRBV4-1
len: 15
j_gene: TRBJ2-7
d_gene: -
abundance: -
CDR3nt: TGCGCCAGCAGCCAAGGTCATGGGAGCTCCTACGAGCAGTACTTC
CDR3aa: CASSQGHGSSYEQYF

v_gene: TRBV27
len: 12
j_gene: TRBJ1-1
d_gene: -
abundance: few
CDR3nt: TGTGCCAGCGGGGGGGGCGGCACTGAAGCTTTCTTT
CDR3aa: CASGGGGTEAFF

v_gene: TRBV6-5
len: 14
j_gene: TRBJ2-7
d_gene: -
abundance: -
CDR3nt: TGTGCCAGCCTGTACCCCGGGAGAGGTGGCGAGCAGTACTTC
CDR3aa: CASLYPGRGGEQYF

v_gene: TRBV7-9
len: 19
j_gene: TRBJ2-2
d_gene: -
abundance: -
CDR3nt: TGTGCCAGCAGCTCCGGAAGCGGACCTAACCAACTTAACACCGGGGAGCTGTTTTTT
CDR3aa: CASSSGSGPNQLNTGELFF

v_gene: TRBV29-1
len: 13
j_gene: TRBJ1-1
d_gene: -
abundance: -
CDR3nt: TGCAGCGTTGAAATCGGTGAGGACACTGAAGCTTTCTTT
CDR3aa: CSVEIGEDTEAFF

v_gene: TRBV19
len: 13
j_gene: TRBJ1-2
d_gene: TRBD1
abundance: few
CDR3nt: TGTGCCAGTAGTCCCGACAGGGGCTATGGCTACACCTTC
CDR3aa: CASSPDRGYGYTF

v_gene: TRBV28
len: 16
j_gene: TRBJ1-5
d_gene: -
abundance: -
CDR3nt: TGTGCCAGCATCAAGGGGCAGAAGCTTAGCAATCAGCCCCAGCATTTT
CDR3aa: CASIKGQKLSNQPQHF

v_gene: TRBV11-2
len: 12
j_gene: TRBJ2-7
d_gene: -
abundance: few
CDR3nt: TGTGCCAGCAGCTCCGGACTTTACGAGCAGTACTTC
CDR3aa: CASSSGLYEQYF

v_gene: TRBV30
len: 13
j_gene: TRBJ1-1
d_gene: -
abundance: -
CDR3nt: TGTGCCTGGAGGACGGACAGTAACACTGAAGCTTTCTTT
CDR3aa: CAWRTDSNTEAFF

v_gene: TRBV19
len: 15
j_gene: TRBJ1-2
d_gene: TRBD1
abundance: -
CDR3nt: TGTGCCAGTAGCTTCCGGGACAGGGGGCACTATGGCTACACCTTC
CDR3aa: CASSFRDRGHYGYTF

v_gene: TRBV25-1
len: 17
j_gene: TRBJ1-6
d_gene: TRBD1
abundance: -
CDR3nt: TGTGCCAGCAGTGATAACAGGGGTAGAGGCTATAATTCACCCCTCCACTTT
CDR3aa: CASSDNRGRGYNSPLHF

v_gene: TRBV30
len: 11
j_gene: TRBJ1-1
d_gene: -
abundance: -
CDR3nt: TGTGCCTGGAGTAAGCGCCCTGAAGCTTTCTTT
CDR3aa: CAWSKRPEAFF

v_gene: TRBV28
len: 16
j_gene: TRBJ2-5
d_gene: TRBD1
abundance: -
CDR3nt: TGTGCCAGCAGTTTTCGGGACAGGGGACGACAAGAGACCCAGTACTTC
CDR3aa: CASSFRDRGRQETQYF

v_gene: TRBV4-1
len: 15
j_gene: TRBJ2-2
d_gene: -
abundance: -
CDR3nt: TGCGCCAGCAGCCCAGGATTCGCGAACACCGGGGAGCTGTTTTTT
CDR3aa: CASSPGFANTGELFF

v_gene: TRBV9
len: 16
j_gene: TRBJ2-1
d_gene: TRBD2
abundance: -
CDR3nt: TGTGCCAGCAGCGAAAGACTAGCGGGGGCCTACAATGAGCAGTTCTTC
CDR3aa: CASSERLAGAYNEQFF

v_gene: TRBV6-1
len: 13
j_gene: TRBJ1-2
d_gene: -
abundance: -
CDR3nt: TGTGCCAGCAGAGAAACAGGCCGGTATGGCTACACCTTC
CDR3aa: CASRETGRYGYTF

v_gene: TRBV11-2
len: 15
j_gene: TRBJ2-6
d_gene: -
abundance: once
CDR3nt: TGTGCCAGCAGCATTGAGGGAGCTGGGGCCAACGTCCTGACTTTC
CDR3aa: CASSIEGAGANVLTF

v_gene: TRBV29-1
len: 12
j_gene: TRBJ2-5
d_gene: -
abundance: -
CDR3nt: TGCAGCCATACAGGGCTGGGAGAGACCCAGTACTTC
CDR3aa: CSHTGLGETQYF

v_gene: TRBV5-1
len: 14
j_gene: TRBJ2-7
d_gene: -
abundance: -
CDR3nt: TGCGCCAGCAGCTTGGTTCAGGGGTCTGGCGAGCAGTACTTC
CDR3aa: CASSLVQGSGEQYF

v_gene: TRBV19
len: 17
j_gene: TRBJ2-5
d_gene: TRBD2
abundance: -
CDR3nt: TGTGCCAGTAGTCCAAGACCGGGACTAGCGGCTCAAGAGACCCAGTACTTC
CDR3aa: CASSPRPGLAAQETQYF

v_gene: TRBV29-1
len: 12
j_gene: TRBJ2-7
d_gene: -
abundance: -
CDR3nt: TGCAGCGTCCTGAAAGGGGTGGGCGAGCAGTACTTC
CDR3aa: CSVLKGVGEQYF

v_gene: TRBV9
len: 14
j_gene: TRBJ2-3
d_gene: -
abundance: -
CDR3nt: TGTGCCAGCAGCGTAGTAGCCGTAGCAGATACGCAGTATTTT
CDR3aa: CASSVVAVADTQYF

v_gene: TRBV14
len: 16
j_gene: TRBJ1-2
d_gene: TRBD1
abundance: -
CDR3nt: TGTGCCAGCAGCCAGAGGGGCGGTTTACAGGGGGCTGGCTACACCTTC
CDR3aa: CASSQRGGLQGAGYTF

v_gene: TRBV9
len: 16
j_gene: TRBJ2-7
d_gene: TRBD2
abundance: -
CDR3nt: TGTGCCAGCAGCGTAGGACTAGCGGGGGGGCCCCACGAGCAGTACTTC
CDR3aa: CASSVGLAGGPHEQYF

v_gene: TRBV6-5
len: 13
j_gene: TRBJ1-1
d_gene: TRBD1
abundance: -
CDR3nt: TGTGCCAGCGCCCAGGGGACAGACCCGAGAAGATTCTTT
CDR3aa: CASAQGTDPRRFF

v_gene: TRBV6-1
len: 15
j_gene: TRBJ1-5
d_gene: TRBD1
abundance: -
CDR3nt: TGTGCCAGCAGTACGGACAGGGGGCTTAGTCAGCCCCAGCATTTT
CDR3aa: CASSTDRGLSQPQHF

v_gene: TRBV5-1
len: 11
j_gene: TRBJ1-1
d_gene: -
abundance: once
CDR3nt: TGCGCCAGCACCGCGGGAACTGAAGCTTTCTTT
CDR3aa: CASTAGTEAFF